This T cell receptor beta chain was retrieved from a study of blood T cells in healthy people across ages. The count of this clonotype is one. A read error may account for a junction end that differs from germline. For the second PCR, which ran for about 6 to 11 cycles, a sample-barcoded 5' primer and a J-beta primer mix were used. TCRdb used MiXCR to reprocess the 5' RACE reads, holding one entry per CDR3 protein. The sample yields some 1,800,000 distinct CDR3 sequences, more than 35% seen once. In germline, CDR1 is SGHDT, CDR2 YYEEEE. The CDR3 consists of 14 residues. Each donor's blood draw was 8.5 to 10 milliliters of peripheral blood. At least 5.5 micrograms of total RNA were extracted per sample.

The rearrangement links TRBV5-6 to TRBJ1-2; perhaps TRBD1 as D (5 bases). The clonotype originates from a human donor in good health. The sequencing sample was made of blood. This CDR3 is CASSSKTALKSYTF. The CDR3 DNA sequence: TGTGCCAGTAGCTCCAAGACAGCCCTCAAAAGCTACACCTTC. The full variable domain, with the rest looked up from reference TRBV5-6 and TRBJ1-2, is DAGVTQSPTHLIKTRGQQVTLRCSPKSGHDTVSWYQQALGQGPQFIFQYYEEEERQRGNFPDRFSGHQFPNYSSELNVNALLLGDSALYLCASSSKTALKSYTFGSGTRLTVV.